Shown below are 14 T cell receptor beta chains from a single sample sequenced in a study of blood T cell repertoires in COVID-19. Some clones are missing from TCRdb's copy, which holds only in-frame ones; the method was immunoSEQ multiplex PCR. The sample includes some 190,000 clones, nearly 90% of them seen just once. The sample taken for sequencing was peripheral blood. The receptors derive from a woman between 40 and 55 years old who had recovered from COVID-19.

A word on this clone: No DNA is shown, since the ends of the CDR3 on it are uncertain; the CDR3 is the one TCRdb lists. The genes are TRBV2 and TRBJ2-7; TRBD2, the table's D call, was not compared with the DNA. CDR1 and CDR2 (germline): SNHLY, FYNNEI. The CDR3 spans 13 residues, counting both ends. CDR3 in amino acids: CASSSSRRGEQYF.

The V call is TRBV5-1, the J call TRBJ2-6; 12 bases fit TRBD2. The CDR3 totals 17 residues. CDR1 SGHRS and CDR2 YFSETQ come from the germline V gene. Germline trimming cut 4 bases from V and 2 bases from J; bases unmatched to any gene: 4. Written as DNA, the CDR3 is TGCGCCAGCAGCCTGACTAGCGGGAGAGCTGGGGCCAACGTCCTGACTTTC. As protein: CASSLTSGRAGANVLTF.

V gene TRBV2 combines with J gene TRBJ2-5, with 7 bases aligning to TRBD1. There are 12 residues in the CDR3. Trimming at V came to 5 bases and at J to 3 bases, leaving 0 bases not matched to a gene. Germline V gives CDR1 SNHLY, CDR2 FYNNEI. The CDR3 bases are TGTGCCAGCAGTCAGGGGGAAGAGACCCAGTACTTC. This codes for CASSQGEETQYF.

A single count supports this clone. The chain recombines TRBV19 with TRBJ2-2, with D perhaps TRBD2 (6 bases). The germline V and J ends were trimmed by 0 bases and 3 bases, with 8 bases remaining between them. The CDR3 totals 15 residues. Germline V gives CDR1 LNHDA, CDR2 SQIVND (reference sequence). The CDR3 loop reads CASSIDSGDTGELFF. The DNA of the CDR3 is TGTGCCAGTAGTATAGATTCGGGGGACACCGGGGAGCTGTTTTTT.

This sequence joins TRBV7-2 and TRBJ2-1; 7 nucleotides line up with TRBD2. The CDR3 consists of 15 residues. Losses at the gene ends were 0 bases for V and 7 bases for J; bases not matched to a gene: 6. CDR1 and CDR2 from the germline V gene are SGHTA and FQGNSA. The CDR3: CASSLARLAANEQFF. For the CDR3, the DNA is TGTGCCAGCAGCTTAGCAAGACTAGCCGCGAATGAGCAGTTCTTC.

CDR3 amino acids: CASSQDSRGPDTEAFF. CDR3 DNA: TGTGCCAGCAGCCAAGATAGTAGGGGGCCGGACACTGAAGCTTTCTTT. The gene calls are TRBV4-2 and TRBJ1-1; 7 bases line up with TRBD1. The V gene end was trimmed by 0 bases and the J gene end by 3 bases; junction bases not matched to a gene: 7. Germline assignment: CDR1 LGHNA and CDR2 YNFKEQ. The CDR3 is 16 residues long.

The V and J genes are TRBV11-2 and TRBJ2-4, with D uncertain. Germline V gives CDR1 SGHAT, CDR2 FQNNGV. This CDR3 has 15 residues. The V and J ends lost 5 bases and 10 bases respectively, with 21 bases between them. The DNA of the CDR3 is TGTGCCAGCAGCAGACGGCACGAGGCGTCTATTATTCAGTACTTC. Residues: CASSRRHEASIIQYF.

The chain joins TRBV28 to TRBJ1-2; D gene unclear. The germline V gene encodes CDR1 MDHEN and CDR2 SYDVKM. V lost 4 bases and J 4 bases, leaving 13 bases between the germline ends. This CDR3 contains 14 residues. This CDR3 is CASSSPPGGYGYTF. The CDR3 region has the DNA TGTGCCAGCAGTTCTCCCCCAGGTGGCTATGGCTACACCTTC.

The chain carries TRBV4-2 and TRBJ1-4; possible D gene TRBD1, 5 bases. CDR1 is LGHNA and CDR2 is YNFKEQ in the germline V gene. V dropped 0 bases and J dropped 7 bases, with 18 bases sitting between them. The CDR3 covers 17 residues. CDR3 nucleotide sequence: TGTGCCAGCAGCCAAGATGGAAGAAGGGGCACAGCTGAAAAACTGTTTTTT. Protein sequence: CASSQDGRRGTAEKLFF.

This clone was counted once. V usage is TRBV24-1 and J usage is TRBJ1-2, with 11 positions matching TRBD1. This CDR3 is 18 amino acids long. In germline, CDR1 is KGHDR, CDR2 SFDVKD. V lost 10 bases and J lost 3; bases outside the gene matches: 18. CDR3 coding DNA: TGTGCCACGACGAACACCGGGACAGGGGGAAGGGGGTACTATGGCTACACCTTC. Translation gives CATTNTGTGGRGYYGYTF.

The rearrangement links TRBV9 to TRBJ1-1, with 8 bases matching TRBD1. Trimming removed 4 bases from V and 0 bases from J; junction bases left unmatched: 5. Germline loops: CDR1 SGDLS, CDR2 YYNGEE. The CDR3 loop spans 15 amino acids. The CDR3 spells CASSPGTGMNTEAFF. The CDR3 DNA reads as TGTGCCAGCAGCCCAGGGACAGGAATGAACACTGAAGCTTTCTTT.

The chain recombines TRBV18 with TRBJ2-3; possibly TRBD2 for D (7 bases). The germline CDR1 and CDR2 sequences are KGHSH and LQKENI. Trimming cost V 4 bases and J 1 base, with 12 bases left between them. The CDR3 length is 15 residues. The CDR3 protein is CASSQGGYRTDTQYF. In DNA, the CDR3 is TGTGCCAGCTCACAGGGGGGGTACCGCACAGATACGCAGTATTTT.

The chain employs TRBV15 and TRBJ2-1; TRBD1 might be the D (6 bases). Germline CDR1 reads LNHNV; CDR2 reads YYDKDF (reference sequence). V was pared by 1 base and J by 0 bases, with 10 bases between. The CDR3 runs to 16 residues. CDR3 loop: CATSRVTGSSYNEQFF. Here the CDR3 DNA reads TGTGCCACCAGCAGAGTAACAGGGAGCTCCTACAATGAGCAGTTCTTC.

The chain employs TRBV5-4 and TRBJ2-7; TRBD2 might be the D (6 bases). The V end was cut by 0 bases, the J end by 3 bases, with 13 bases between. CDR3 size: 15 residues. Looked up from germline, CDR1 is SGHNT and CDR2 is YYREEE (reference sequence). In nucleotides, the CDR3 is TGTGCCAGCAGCTTGGGGCGGGGTTCAGACTACGAGCAGTACTTC. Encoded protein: CASSLGRGSDYEQYF.